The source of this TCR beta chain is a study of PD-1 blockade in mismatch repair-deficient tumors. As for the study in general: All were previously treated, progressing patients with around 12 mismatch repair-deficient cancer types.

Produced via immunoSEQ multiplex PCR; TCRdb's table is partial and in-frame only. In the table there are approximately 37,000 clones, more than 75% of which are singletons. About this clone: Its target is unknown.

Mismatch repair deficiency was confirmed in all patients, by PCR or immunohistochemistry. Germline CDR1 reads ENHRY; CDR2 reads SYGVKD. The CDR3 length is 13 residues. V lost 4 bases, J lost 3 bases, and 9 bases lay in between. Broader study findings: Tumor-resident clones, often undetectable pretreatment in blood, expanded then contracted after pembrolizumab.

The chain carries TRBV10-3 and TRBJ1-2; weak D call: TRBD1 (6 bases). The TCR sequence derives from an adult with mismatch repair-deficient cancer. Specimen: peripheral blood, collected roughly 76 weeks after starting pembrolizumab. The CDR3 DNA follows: TGTGCCATCAGTGCAGACAGGTACTATGGCTACACCTTC. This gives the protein CAISADRYYGYTF.